These 16 T cell receptor beta chains share one sample of origin, sequenced in a study of breast tumors, draining lymph nodes, adjacent tissues. TCRdb called the multiplex PCR reads again in MiXCR, with one record for every CDR3 protein. Counted here are under 25,000 distinct CDR3 sequences, 43% occurring once; the ten biggest clones make up approximately 21%. The sequenced sample consisted of breast tumor tissue. The source is a female donor with breast cancer. Some clones in this sample may be carry-over from other donors' samples.

In its sample, this clonotype ranks as medium-sized (0.01 to 0.1%). J is TRBJ2-2 and V is TRBV5-1, with 7 bases aligning to TRBD1. CDR3 length: 15 amino acids. J gave up 4 bases and V 3 bases, and 6 bases lay outside the gene matches. CDR1 is SGHRS and CDR2 is YFSETQ in the germline V gene. As DNA, the CDR3 is TGCGCCAGCAGCTCACAGGGGTTTGGCACCGGGGAGCTGTTTTTT. Its protein is CASSSQGFGTGELFF.

J is TRBJ2-1 and V is TRBV7-2; D assignment may be TRBD1 or TRBD2 (5 bases each). The CDR3 runs to 13 residues. The V and J ends lost 1 base and 7 bases respectively, with 8 bases between them. Germline V gene lookup returns CDR1 SGHTA and CDR2 FQGNSA. CDR3 loop: CASSLGGVNEQFF. The CDR3 nucleotides are TGTGCCAGCAGCTTAGGAGGGGTAAATGAGCAGTTCTTC.

As regards this clonotype: Germline and junction disagree at one end, which may indicate a read error. The gene calls are TRBV24-1 and TRBJ1-3, with no clear D. Germline V CDR1 and CDR2: KGHDR, SFDVKD. CDR3 length: 14 amino acids. The CDR3: CVTSVGGTGNTIYF. The DNA for the CDR3 is TGTGTCACCAGTGTTGGCGGGACTGGAAACACCATATATTTT.

This clonotype is classed as medium-sized (0.01 to 0.1%). The J gene is TRBJ2-5, the V gene TRBV7-9, with 9 bases aligning to TRBD2. Germline V gene data show CDR1 as SEHNR and CDR2 as FQNEAQ (reference sequence). V lost 3 bases, J lost 4 bases, and 6 bases stayed unmatched. This CDR3 has 15 residues. In nucleotides, the CDR3 is TGTGCCAGCAGCTTCTCGGCGGGAGGGCCAGAGACCCAGTACTTC. This codes for CASSFSAGGPETQYF.

This chain connects TRBV5-6 to TRBJ1-2, with 9 bases matching TRBD1. Looked up from germline, CDR1 is SGHDT and CDR2 is YYEEEE. The CDR3 length is 16 residues. V lost 3 bases, J lost 4 bases, and 10 bases stayed unmatched. In nucleotides, the CDR3 is TGTGCCAGCAGCTCCGGGACAGGGAAACTAGGCTATGGCTACACCTTC. Its translation is CASSSGTGKLGYGYTF.

This clonotype occurred a few times. The J gene is TRBJ2-1, the V gene TRBV6-5, with 12 bases aligning to TRBD2. This CDR3 region has 16 residues. Germline trimming cut 5 bases from V and 7 bases from J; bases unmatched to any gene: 9. Per germline, CDR1 MNHEY and CDR2 SVGAGI. In nucleotides, the CDR3 is TGTGCCAGCAGTCCCTGGACTAGCGGGAAGAAGAATGAGCAGTTCTTC. Residues: CASSPWTSGKKNEQFF.

This clonotype was seen repeatedly, ten times or more. In nucleotides, the CDR3 is TGCAGTGCATTCGGACTAGAACAGGCAGATACGCAGTATTTT. Its protein product is CSAFGLEQADTQYF. The chain employs TRBV20-1 and TRBJ2-3, with 7 positions matching TRBD2. J lost 4 bases, V lost 6 bases, and 10 bases had no gene match. Per germline, CDR1 DFQATT and CDR2 SNEGSKA (reference sequence). This CDR3 is 14 amino acids long.

This clonotype has at least ten counts. The V and J genes are TRBV7-8 and TRBJ2-2; possibly TRBD1 or TRBD2 for D (5 bases each). Trimming took 6 bases from V and 6 from J, leaving 29 bases between them. The CDR3 extends over 19 amino acids. Germline V gene sequence: CDR1 SGHVS, CDR2 FQNEAQ. CDR3 nucleotides: TGTGCCAGCAGAAGGGGACCTCAGGGTCTTGGCGGTGTATCCGGGGAGCTGTTTTTT. Translated, it gives CASRRGPQGLGGVSGELFF.

For the CDR3, the DNA is TGTGCCACATCCGGGAACTCCTATAATTCACCCCTCCACTTT. Translation gives CATSGNSYNSPLHF. The chain links TRBV25-1 to TRBJ1-6, with D unresolved. The V end lost 10 bases, the J end lost 0 bases, and 10 bases lay between the germline ends. The germline gives CDR1 MGHDK, CDR2 SYGVNS. This CDR3 spans 14 amino acids.

This clonotype has ten or more counts. The V call is TRBV12-3 or TRBV12-4, the J call TRBJ2-3; 14 nucleotides line up with TRBD2. The CDR3 covers 18 residues. V trimming: 4 bases; J trimming: 0 bases; junction bases outside the gene matches: 6. The CDR3 is CASSSRGTSGGSTDTQYF. The CDR3 DNA follows: TGTGCCAGCAGTTCAAGAGGGACTAGCGGGGGAAGCACAGATACGCAGTATTTT.

Sample share makes this clonotype medium-sized. The chain uses TRBV5-1 and TRBJ2-7; 7 bases fit TRBD1. The germline gives CDR1 SGHRS, CDR2 YFSETQ. Trimming at V came to 4 bases and at J to 6 bases, leaving 10 bases not matched to a gene. The CDR3 extends over 14 amino acids. CDR3 sequence reads: CASSADGQASEQYF. For the CDR3, the DNA is TGCGCCAGCAGCGCGGACGGACAGGCTAGCGAGCAGTACTTC.

The CDR3 sequence is CSVEVLAGGVRDTQYF. CDR3 in DNA: TGCAGCGTTGAGGTCCTAGCGGGAGGGGTCAGAGATACGCAGTATTTT. This chain joins TRBV29-1 and TRBJ2-3; 12 bases are shared with TRBD2. Looked up from germline, CDR1 is SQVTM and CDR2 is ANQGSEA. V was clipped by 3 bases and J by 5 bases; unmatched bases: 9. The CDR3 has 16 amino acids.

Written as DNA, the CDR3 is TGTGCCAGCAGTTTCTTGATGACTAGCGGGAGTGGCGAGCAGTACTTC. This gives the protein CASSFLMTSGSGEQYF. The chain uses TRBV12-3 or TRBV12-4 and TRBJ2-7; 12 bases map to TRBD2. Trimming took 3 bases from V and 6 from J; bases not matched to a gene: 9. The CDR3 totals 16 residues.

This clonotype was counted at least ten times. This chain uses TRBV20-1 with TRBJ2-1; tentative D call: TRBD2 (5 bases). The V end was cut by 3 bases, the J end by 4 bases, with 19 bases between. The CDR3 has 16 residues. The germline gives CDR1 DFQATT, CDR2 SNEGSKA (reference sequence). As DNA, the CDR3 is TGCAGTGCTAGTGACCCAAGCGGAAGTCGATACAATGAGCAGTTCTTC. Protein: CSASDPSGSRYNEQFF.

The J gene is TRBJ2-7, the V gene TRBV12-3 or TRBV12-4; D is perhaps TRBD2 (6 bases). V lost 2 bases and J 3 bases, leaving 11 bases between the germline ends. This CDR3 is built from 14 residues. The CDR3 reads CASSLRRLDYEQYF. The CDR3 nucleotides read TGTGCCAGCAGTTTAAGGAGACTAGACTACGAGCAGTACTTC.

This clonotype has ten or more counts. DNA of the CDR3: TGCGCCAGCAGAACTAGCGGGACATTTTACGAGCAGTACTTC. Translated, it gives CASRTSGTFYEQYF. The chain combines TRBV5-1 with TRBJ2-7; TRBD2 aligns across 10 bases. Germline V gene sequence: CDR1 SGHRS, CDR2 YFSETQ. CDR3 length: 14 residues. The J segment lost 4 bases and the V segment lost 5 bases, leaving 6 bases of the junction unmatched.